Reported below is one T cell receptor beta chain. Its specificity is not known. Indicated time point: pre-sensitization, week 0. The treatment is: therapeutic diphenylcyclopropenone sensitization with weekly scalp DPC. The CDR3 is made up of 14 amino acids. Per the study methods: Per sample, the median was approximately 96,000 TCRs, with values from roughly 23,000 to 640,000. TCRdb passed the RACE reads through MiXCR, listing each CDR3 protein once. These V and J calls derive from TCRdb rather than the authors' analysis. The sample consists of about 120,000 distinct CDR3 sequences, roughly 12% of them appearing once. These data originate in a study of human T cells and chemical hapten exposure. Study information: 2% DPC was applied to approximately 2 cm by approximately 2 cm of upper inner arm skin for sensitization. The study, taken as a whole, reports: All donors were alopecia patients, so their immunity may differ from that of healthy people. Patch test score showed a positive correlation with PT1 expanded TCR counts.

The rearrangement joins TRBV3-2 to TRBJ1-2; the D call TRBD1 from the table was never checked on the DNA. TRBV3-2 is a recognized pseudogene. The specimen comprised whole blood, sampled in connection with sensitization to the hapten diphenylcyclopropenone (DPC). This receptor was taken from a woman in her late teens or twenties with alopecia areata. Some clones in this sample may be carry-over from other donors' samples. This chain's CDR3 is CASSQDCRGDGYTF. The CDR3 DNA reads as TGTGCCAGCAGCCAAGATTGCAGGGGTGATGGCTACACCTTC.